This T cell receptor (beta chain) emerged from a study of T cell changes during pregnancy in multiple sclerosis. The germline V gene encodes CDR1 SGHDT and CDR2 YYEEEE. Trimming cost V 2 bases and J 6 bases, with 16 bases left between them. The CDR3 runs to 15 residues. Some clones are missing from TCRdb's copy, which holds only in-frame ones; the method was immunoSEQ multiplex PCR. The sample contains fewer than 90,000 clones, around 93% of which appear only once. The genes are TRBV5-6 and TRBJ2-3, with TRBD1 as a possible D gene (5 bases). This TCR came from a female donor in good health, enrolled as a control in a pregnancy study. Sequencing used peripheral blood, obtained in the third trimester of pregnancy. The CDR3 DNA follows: TGTGCCAGCAGCTTTTTTCCCAGGGTGGGGGATACGCAGTATTTT. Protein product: CASSFFPRVGDTQYF.